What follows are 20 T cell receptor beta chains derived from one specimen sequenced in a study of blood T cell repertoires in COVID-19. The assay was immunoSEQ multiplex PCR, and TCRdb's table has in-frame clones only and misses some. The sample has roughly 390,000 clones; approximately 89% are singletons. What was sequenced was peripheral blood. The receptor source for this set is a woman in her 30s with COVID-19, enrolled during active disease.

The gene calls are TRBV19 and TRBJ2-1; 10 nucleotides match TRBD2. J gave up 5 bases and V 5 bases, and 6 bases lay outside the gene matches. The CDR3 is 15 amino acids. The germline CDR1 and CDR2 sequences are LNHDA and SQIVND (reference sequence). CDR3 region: CASSSVAGGNNEQFF. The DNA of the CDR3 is TGTGCCAGTAGTTCTGTAGCGGGAGGTAACAATGAGCAGTTCTTC.

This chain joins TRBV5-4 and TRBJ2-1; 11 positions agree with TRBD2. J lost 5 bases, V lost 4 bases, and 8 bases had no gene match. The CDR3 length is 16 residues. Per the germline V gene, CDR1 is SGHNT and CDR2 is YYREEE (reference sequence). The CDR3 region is CASSVYGTSGDNEQFF. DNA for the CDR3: TGTGCCAGCAGCGTATACGGGACTAGCGGTGACAATGAGCAGTTCTTC.

The CDR3 loop reads CASSAGGTLEQYF. The CDR3 DNA sequence: TGTGCCAGCAGCGCGGGAGGTACCCTGGAGCAGTACTTC. The V and J genes are TRBV9 and TRBJ2-7, with 7 bases matching TRBD2. The J segment lost 7 bases and the V segment lost 3 bases, leaving 7 bases of the junction unmatched. The germline gives CDR1 SGDLS, CDR2 YYNGEE. The CDR3 extends over 13 amino acids. Together with reference TRBV9 and TRBJ2-7, the CDR3 gives the full variable domain: DSGVTQTPKHLITATGQRVTLRCSPRSGDLSVYWYQQSLDQGLQFLIQYYNGEERAKGNILERFSAQQFPDLHSELNLSSLELGDSALYFCASSAGGTLEQYFGPGTRLTVT.

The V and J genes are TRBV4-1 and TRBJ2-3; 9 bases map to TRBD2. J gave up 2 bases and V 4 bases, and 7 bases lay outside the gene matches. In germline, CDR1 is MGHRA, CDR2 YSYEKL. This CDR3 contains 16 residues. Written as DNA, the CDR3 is TGCGCCAGCAGCCCCCGGTCTAGCGGGAACACAGATACGCAGTATTTT. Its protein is CASSPRSSGNTDTQYF.

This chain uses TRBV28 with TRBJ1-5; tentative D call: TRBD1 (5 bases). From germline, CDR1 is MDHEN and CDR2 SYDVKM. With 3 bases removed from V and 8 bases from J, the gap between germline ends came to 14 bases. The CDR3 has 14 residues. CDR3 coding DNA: TGTGCCAGCAGTTTTGGGGGAGGTATGAAGCCCCAGCATTTT. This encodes CASSFGGGMKPQHF.

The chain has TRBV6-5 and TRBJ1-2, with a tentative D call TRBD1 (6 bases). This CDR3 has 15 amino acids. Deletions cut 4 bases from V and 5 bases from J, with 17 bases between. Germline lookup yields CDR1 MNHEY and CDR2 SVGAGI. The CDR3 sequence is CASSSYRVYGYGYTF. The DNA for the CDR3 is TGTGCCAGCAGTTCTTACAGGGTATACGGGTATGGCTACACCTTC.

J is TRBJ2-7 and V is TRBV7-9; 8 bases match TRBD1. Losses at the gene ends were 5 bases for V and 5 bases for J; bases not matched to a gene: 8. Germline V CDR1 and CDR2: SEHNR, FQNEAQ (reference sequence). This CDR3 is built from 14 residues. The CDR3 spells CASSTGQGAHEQYF. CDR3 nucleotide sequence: TGTGCCAGCAGCACTGGACAGGGAGCCCACGAGCAGTACTTC.

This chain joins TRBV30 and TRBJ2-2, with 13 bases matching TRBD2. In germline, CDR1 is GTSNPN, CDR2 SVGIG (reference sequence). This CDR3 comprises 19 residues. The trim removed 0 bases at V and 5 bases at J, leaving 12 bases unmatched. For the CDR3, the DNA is TGTGCCTGGAGTGTACACTTTGGACTAGCGGGAGTTAGGACCGGGGAGCTGTTTTTT. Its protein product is CAWSVHFGLAGVRTGELFF.

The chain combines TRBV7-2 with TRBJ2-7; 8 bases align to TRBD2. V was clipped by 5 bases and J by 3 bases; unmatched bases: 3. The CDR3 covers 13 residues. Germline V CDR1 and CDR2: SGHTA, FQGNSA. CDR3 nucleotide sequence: TGTGCCAGCAGCCAGGGACTAGGCTACGAGCAGTACTTC. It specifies CASSQGLGYEQYF.

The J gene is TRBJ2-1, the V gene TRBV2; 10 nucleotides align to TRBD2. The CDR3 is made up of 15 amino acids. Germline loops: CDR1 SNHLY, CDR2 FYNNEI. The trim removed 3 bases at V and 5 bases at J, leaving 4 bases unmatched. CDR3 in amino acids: CASSERGTSDNEQFF. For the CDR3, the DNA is TGTGCCAGCAGTGAGAGAGGGACTAGCGACAATGAGCAGTTCTTC.

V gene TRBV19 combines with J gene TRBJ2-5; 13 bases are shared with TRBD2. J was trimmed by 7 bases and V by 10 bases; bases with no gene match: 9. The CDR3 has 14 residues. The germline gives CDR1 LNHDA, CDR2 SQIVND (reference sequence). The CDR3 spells CATSTSGRRVTQYF. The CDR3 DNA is TGTGCCACTTCGACTAGCGGGAGGCGGGTGACCCAGTACTTC.

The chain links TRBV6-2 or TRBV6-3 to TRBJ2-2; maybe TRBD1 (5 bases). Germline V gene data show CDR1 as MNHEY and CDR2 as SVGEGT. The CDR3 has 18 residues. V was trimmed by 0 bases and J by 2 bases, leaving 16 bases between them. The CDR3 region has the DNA TGTGCCAGCAGTTACTCACCCTCAGGACACGGAAACACCGGGGAGCTGTTTTTT. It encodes CASSYSPSGHGNTGELFF.

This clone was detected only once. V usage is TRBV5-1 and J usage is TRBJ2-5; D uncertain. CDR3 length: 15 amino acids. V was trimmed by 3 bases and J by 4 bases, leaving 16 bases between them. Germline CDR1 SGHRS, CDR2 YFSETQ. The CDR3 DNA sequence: TGCGCCAGCAGCTCCCCGACGCGCTCAGGAGAGACCCAGTACTTC. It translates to CASSSPTRSGETQYF.

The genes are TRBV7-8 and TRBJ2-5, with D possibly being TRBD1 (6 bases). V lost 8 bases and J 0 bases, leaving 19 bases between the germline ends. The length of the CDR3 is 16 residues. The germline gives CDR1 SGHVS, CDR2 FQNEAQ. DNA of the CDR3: TGTGCCAGCGGGGAGTCAGGGGTACCTCACCAAGAGACCCAGTACTTC. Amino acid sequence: CASGESGVPHQETQYF.

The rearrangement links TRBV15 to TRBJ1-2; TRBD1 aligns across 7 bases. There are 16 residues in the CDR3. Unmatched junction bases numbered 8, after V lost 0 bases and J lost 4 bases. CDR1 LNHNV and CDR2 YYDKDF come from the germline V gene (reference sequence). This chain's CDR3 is CATSRDLMTGTYGYTF. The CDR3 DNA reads TGTGCCACCAGCAGAGATCTGATGACAGGGACCTATGGCTACACCTTC.

The DNA of the CDR3 is TGTGCCAGCAGCAAATGGACTAGCGGGAGCCCCGGGGAGCTGTTTTTT. This codes for CASSKWTSGSPGELFF. The gene calls are TRBV11-2 and TRBJ2-2; 13 nucleotides agree with TRBD2. Trimming took 5 bases from V and 6 from J; bases not matched to a gene: 6. This CDR3 region has 16 residues. The germline CDR1 and CDR2 sequences are SGHAT and FQNNGV.

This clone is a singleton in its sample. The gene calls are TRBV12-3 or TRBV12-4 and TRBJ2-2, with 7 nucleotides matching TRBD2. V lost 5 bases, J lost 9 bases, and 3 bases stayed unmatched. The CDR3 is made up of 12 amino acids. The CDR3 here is CASSASGRELFF. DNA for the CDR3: TGTGCCAGCAGTGCCAGCGGGAGGGAGCTGTTTTTT.

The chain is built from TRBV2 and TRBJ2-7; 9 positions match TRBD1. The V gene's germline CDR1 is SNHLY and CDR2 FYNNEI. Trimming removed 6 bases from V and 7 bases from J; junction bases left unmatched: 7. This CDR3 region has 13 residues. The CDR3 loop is CASRRDRVGEQYF. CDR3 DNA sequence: TGTGCCAGCAGACGGGACAGGGTCGGGGAGCAGTACTTC. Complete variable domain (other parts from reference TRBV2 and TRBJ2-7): EPEVTQTPSHQVTQMGQEVILRCVPISNHLYFYWYRQILGQKVEFLVSFYNNEISEKSEIFDDQFSVERPDGSNFTLKIRSTKLEDSAMYFCASRRDRVGEQYFGPGTRLTVT.

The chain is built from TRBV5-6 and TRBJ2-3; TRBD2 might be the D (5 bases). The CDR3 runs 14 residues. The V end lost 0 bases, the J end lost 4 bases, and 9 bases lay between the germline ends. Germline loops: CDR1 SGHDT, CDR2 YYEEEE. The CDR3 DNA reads TGTGCCAGCAGCTTGGAGGACTCGTCAGATACGCAGTATTTT. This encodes CASSLEDSSDTQYF.

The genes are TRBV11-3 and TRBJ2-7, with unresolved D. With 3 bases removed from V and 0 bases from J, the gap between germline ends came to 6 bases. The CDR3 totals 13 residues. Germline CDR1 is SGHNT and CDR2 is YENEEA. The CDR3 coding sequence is TGTGCCAGCAGCTTGAGTAACTCCTACGAGCAGTACTTC. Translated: CASSLSNSYEQYF.